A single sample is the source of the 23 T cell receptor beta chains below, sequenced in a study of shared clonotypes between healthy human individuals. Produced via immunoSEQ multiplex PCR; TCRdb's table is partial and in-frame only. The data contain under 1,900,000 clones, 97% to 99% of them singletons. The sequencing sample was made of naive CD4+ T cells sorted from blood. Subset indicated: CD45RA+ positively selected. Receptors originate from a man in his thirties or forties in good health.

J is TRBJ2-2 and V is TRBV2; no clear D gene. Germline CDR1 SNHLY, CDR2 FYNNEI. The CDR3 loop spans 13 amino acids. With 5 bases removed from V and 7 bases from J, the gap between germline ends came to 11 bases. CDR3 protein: CASSRIPGGELFF. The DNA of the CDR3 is TGTGCCAGCAGTCGAATACCAGGCGGGGAGCTGTTTTTT.

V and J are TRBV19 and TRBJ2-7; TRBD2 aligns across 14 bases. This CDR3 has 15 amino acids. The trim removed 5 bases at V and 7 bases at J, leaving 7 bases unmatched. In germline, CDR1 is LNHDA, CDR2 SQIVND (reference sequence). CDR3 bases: TGTGCCAGTAGTCCCCAGGGACTAGCGGGAGCTGAGCAGTACTTC. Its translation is CASSPQGLAGAEQYF.

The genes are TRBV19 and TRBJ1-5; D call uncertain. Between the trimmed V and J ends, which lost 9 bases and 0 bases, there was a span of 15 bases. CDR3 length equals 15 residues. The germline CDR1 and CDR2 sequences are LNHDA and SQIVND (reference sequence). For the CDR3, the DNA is TGTGCCAGCAGGCCCTCCGGTAATAGCAATCAGCCCCAGCATTTT. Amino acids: CASRPSGNSNQPQHF.

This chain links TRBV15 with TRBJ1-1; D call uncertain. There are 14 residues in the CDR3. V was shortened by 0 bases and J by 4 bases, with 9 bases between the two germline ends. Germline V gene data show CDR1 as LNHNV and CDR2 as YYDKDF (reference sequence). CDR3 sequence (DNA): TGTGCCACCAGCAGAGATCACGGGGTCACTGAAGCTTTCTTT. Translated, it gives CATSRDHGVTEAFF.

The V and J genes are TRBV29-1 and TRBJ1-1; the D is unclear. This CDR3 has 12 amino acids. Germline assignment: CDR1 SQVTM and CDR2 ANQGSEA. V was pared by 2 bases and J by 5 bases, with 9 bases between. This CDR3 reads CSVERMGTEAFF. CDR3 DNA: TGCAGCGTTGAAAGAATGGGGACTGAAGCTTTCTTT.

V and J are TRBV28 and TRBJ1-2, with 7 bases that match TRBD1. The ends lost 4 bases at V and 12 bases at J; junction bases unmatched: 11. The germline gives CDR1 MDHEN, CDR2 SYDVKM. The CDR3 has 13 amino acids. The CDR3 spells CASSSGVGQYNTF. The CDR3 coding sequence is TGTGCCAGCAGTTCGGGGGTGGGACAGTACAACACCTTC.

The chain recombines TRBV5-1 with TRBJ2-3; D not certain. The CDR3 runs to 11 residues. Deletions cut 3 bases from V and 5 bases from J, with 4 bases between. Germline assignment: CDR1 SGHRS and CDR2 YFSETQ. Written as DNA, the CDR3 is TGCGCCAGCAGCTGGGGAGATACGCAGTATTTT. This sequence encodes CASSWGDTQYF.

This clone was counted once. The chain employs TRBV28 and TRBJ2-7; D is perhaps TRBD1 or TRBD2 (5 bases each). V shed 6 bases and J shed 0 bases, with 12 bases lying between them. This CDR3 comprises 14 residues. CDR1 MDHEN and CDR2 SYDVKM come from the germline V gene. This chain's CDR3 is CASRPQGPSYEQYF. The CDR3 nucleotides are TGTGCCAGCAGACCCCAGGGACCCTCCTACGAGCAGTACTTC.

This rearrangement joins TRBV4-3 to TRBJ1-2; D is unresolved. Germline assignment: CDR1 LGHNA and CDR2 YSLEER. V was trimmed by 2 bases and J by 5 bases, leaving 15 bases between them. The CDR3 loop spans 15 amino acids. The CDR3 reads CASSQSQAVNYGYTF. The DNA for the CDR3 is TGCGCCAGCAGCCAAAGCCAGGCAGTAAATTATGGCTACACCTTC.

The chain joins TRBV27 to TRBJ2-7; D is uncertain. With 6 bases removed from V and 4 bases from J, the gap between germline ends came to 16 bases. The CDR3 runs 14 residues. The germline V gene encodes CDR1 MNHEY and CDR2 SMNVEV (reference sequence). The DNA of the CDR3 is TGTGCCAGCAGCCCATTTTACCCCTCGTACGAGCAGTACTTC. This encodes CASSPFYPSYEQYF.

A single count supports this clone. DNA of the CDR3: TGTGCCAGCAGATCGACAGGGCCTAGCAATCAGCCCCAGCATTTT. Translating it yields CASRSTGPSNQPQHF. The rearrangement uses TRBV28 and TRBJ1-5, with 7 nucleotides matching TRBD1. Losses at the gene ends were 6 bases for V and 0 bases for J; bases not matched to a gene: 5. The CDR3 has 15 amino acids. In germline, CDR1 is MDHEN, CDR2 SYDVKM.

The CDR3 coding sequence is TGTGCCAGCAGTACCTCGGGACAGGGGAGCTATGGCTACACCTTC. This translates into CASSTSGQGSYGYTF. The chain joins TRBV28 to TRBJ1-2, with 10 bases matching TRBD1. The CDR3 totals 15 residues. Germline lookup yields CDR1 MDHEN and CDR2 SYDVKM. J lost 4 bases, V lost 5 bases, and 7 bases had no gene match.

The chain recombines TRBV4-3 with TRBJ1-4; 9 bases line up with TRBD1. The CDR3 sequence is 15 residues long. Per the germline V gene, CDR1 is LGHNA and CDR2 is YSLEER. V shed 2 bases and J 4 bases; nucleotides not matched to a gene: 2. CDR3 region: CASSQSGQGNEKLFF. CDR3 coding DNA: TGCGCCAGCAGCCAATCGGGACAGGGTAATGAAAAACTGTTTTTT.

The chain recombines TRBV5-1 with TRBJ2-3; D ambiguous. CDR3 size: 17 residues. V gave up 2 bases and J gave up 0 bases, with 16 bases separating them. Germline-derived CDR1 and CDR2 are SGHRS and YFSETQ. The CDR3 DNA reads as TGCGCCAGCAGCTTATTCCCCTGGGCCCGAAGCACAGATACGCAGTATTTT. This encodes CASSLFPWARSTDTQYF.

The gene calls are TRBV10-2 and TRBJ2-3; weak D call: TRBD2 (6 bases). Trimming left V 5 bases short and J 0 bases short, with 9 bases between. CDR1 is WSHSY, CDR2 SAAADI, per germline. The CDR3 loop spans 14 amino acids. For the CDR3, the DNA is TGCGCCAGCAGTCGGAGGGAGAGCACAGATACGCAGTATTTT. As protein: CASSRRESTDTQYF.

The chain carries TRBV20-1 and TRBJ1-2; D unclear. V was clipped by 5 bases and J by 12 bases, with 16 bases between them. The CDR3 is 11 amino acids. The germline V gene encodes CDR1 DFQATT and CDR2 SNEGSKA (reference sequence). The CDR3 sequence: CSAHFGLRHTF. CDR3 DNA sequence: TGCAGTGCTCATTTCGGACTGAGACACACCTTC.

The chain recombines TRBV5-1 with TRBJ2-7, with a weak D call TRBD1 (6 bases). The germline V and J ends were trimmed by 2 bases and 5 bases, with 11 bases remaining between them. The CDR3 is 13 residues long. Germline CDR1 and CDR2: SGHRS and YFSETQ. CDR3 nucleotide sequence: TGCGCCAGCAGCTTCCAGGGGACCGACGAGCAGTACTTC. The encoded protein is CASSFQGTDEQYF.

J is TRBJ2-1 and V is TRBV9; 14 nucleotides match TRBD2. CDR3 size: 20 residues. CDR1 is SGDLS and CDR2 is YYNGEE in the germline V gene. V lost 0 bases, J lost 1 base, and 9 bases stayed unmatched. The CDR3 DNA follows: TGTGCCAGCAGCGTAGTCCCCGGGACTAGCGGGAGTGGGTCCTACAATGAGCAGTTCTTC. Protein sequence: CASSVVPGTSGSGSYNEQFF.

CDR3: CASSSTPGRETQYF. The CDR3 DNA reads as TGTGCCAGCAGCTCAACCCCAGGCAGGGAGACCCAGTACTTC. The chain carries TRBV7-2 and TRBJ2-5; D remains unclear. CDR3 length: 14 residues. Germline CDR1 and CDR2: SGHTA and FQGNSA. Trimming cost V 4 bases and J 5 bases, with 14 bases left between them.

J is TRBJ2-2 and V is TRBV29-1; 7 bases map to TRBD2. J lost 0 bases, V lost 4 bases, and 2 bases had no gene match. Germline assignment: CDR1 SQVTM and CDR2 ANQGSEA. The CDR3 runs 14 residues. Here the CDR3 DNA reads TGCAGCGTTGGGGAGGGCCCGAACACCGGGGAGCTGTTTTTT. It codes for CSVGEGPNTGELFF.

DNA for the CDR3: TGCAGCGGCGGGGGGCTCGCCTACGAGCAGTACTTC. Translated: CSGGGLAYEQYF. The chain joins TRBV29-1 to TRBJ2-7, with 8 bases matching TRBD2. J was trimmed by 2 bases and V by 7 bases; bases with no gene match: 4. From germline, CDR1 is SQVTM and CDR2 ANQGSEA. The CDR3 runs to 12 residues.

The CDR3 DNA follows: TGTGCCACCAGCAGAGATCCGCAGAATAGCAATCAGCCCCAGCATTTT. Translating it yields CATSRDPQNSNQPQHF. The V gene is TRBV15, the J gene TRBJ1-5; D not certain. Trimming cost V 0 bases and J 0 bases, with 9 bases left between them. CDR1 is LNHNV, CDR2 YYDKDF, per germline (reference sequence). The CDR3 sequence is 16 residues long.

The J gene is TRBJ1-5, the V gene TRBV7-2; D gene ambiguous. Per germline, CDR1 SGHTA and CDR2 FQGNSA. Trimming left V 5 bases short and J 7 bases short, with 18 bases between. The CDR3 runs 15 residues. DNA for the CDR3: TGTGCCAGCAGCCCAGATGGCAGGTGGAGCCAGCCCCAGCATTTT. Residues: CASSPDGRWSQPQHF. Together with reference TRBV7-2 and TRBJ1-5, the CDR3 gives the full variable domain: GAGVSQSPSNKVTEKGKDVELRCDPISGHTALYWYRQSLGQGLEFLIYFQGNSAPDKSGLPSDRFSAERTGGSVSTLTIQRTQQEDSAVYLCASSPDGRWSQPQHFGDGTRLSIL.